These 21 T cell receptor beta chains share one sample of origin, sequenced in a study of T cell responses to AZD1222 COVID-19 vaccine. Measured with immunoSEQ multiplex PCR; TCRdb has only the in-frame clones, and not every one. The repertoire consists of 150,000 to 200,000 clones, with approximately 92% occurring once and the leading ten covering 10%. Sequenced here: peripheral blood, sampled on day 0 of AZD1222 vaccination. The receptors stem from an adult in good health.

The rearrangement links TRBV7-9 to TRBJ1-3, with D unclear. CDR1 is SEHNR, CDR2 FQNEAQ, per germline (reference sequence). The CDR3 is made up of 14 amino acids. The V end was cut by 5 bases, the J end by 0 bases, with 8 bases between. As DNA, the CDR3 is TGTGCCAGCAGCCGTGCAGGCTCTGGAAACACCATATATTTT. Its protein product is CASSRAGSGNTIYF.

V and J are TRBV4-1 and TRBJ1-1, with 9 nucleotides matching TRBD1. This CDR3 region has 15 residues. The J segment lost 0 bases and the V segment lost 5 bases, leaving 4 bases of the junction unmatched. Germline assignment: CDR1 MGHRA and CDR2 YSYEKL. In nucleotides, the CDR3 is TGCGCCAGCAGCATCCGGGACAGGGTGAACACTGAAGCTTTCTTT. Protein sequence: CASSIRDRVNTEAFF.

The rearrangement uses TRBV19 and TRBJ2-7; either TRBD1 or TRBD2 may supply D (5 bases each). The length of the CDR3 is 11 residues. CDR1 LNHDA and CDR2 SQIVND come from the germline V gene (reference sequence). Trimming cost V 7 bases and J 5 bases, with 9 bases left between them. The chain's CDR3 is CASTEGHEQYF. CDR3 nucleotides: TGTGCCAGTACCGAGGGGCACGAGCAGTACTTC.

The genes are TRBV23-1 and TRBJ1-2; D uncertain. TRBV23-1 is an ORF, with its function uncertain. This CDR3 spans 14 amino acids. V gave up 4 bases and J gave up 3 bases, with 12 bases separating them. CDR3 in amino acids: CASSPYGRDYGYTF. CDR3 nucleotide sequence: TGCGCCAGCAGTCCCTATGGGAGGGACTATGGCTACACCTTC.

The table lists this clone with a count of one. V is TRBV9 and J is TRBJ1-3; maybe TRBD1 (6 bases). The CDR3 spans 15 residues. V gave up 4 bases and J gave up 0 bases, with 11 bases separating them. The germline CDR1 and CDR2 sequences are SGDLS and YYNGEE. CDR3 protein: CASSTGRPSGNTIYF. In DNA form, the CDR3 reads TGTGCCAGCAGCACAGGGCGACCCTCTGGAAACACCATATATTTT. Drawing the rest from reference TRBV9 and TRBJ1-3, the complete variable domain is DSGVTQTPKHLITATGQRVTLRCSPRSGDLSVYWYQQSLDQGLQFLIQYYNGEERAKGNILERFSAQQFPDLHSELNLSSLELGDSALYFCASSTGRPSGNTIYFGEGSWLTVV.

The chain is built from TRBV4-1 and TRBJ1-2, with 8 bases aligning to TRBD1. CDR1 and CDR2 (germline): MGHRA, YSYEKL. V dropped 4 bases and J dropped 3; count of bases not matched to a gene: 4. This CDR3 spans 14 amino acids. The CDR3: CASSLDRGDYGYTF. DNA of the CDR3: TGCGCCAGCAGCCTAGACAGGGGAGACTATGGCTACACCTTC.

The chain joins TRBV5-6 to TRBJ2-7, with D possibly matching TRBD2 (6 bases). The CDR3 has 15 amino acids. V lost 0 bases and J lost 4, with 14 bases in between. The germline V gene has CDR1 SGHDT and CDR2 YYEEEE. In DNA, the CDR3 is TGTGCCAGCAGCTTGGCGGGCGGGGTTCAATACGAGCAGTACGTC. It codes for CASSLAGGVQYEQYV.

The rearrangement links TRBV7-6 to TRBJ1-3; D unclear. The CDR3 consists of 15 residues. Germline loops: CDR1 SGHVS, CDR2 FNYEAQ. V was pared by 0 bases and J by 0 bases, with 6 bases between. This CDR3 reads CASSLATDSGNTIYF. CDR3 DNA sequence: TGTGCCAGCAGCTTAGCCACAGACTCTGGAAACACCATATATTTT.

The rearrangement links TRBV2 to TRBJ2-2; no firm D call. The CDR3 totals 13 residues. Trimming took 7 bases from V and 4 from J, leaving 10 bases between them. From germline, CDR1 is SNHLY and CDR2 FYNNEI. The CDR3 DNA sequence: TGTGCCAGCAACTACAAGGTCACCGGGGAGCTGTTTTTT. Protein sequence: CASNYKVTGELFF. Variable domain in full (rest from reference TRBV2 and TRBJ2-2): EPEVTQTPSHQVTQMGQEVILRCVPISNHLYFYWYRQILGQKVEFLVSFYNNEISEKSEIFDDQFSVERPDGSNFTLKIRSTKLEDSAMYFCASNYKVTGELFFGEGSRLTVL.

The V gene is TRBV5-1, the J gene TRBJ1-4, with no clear D. This CDR3 spans 14 amino acids. V was pared by 4 bases and J by 4 bases, with 11 bases between. The germline V gene encodes CDR1 SGHRS and CDR2 YFSETQ. The CDR3 DNA is TGCGCCAGCAGCCAGAGAGCCGATAATGAAAAACTGTTTTTT. Encoded protein: CASSQRADNEKLFF.

The rearrangement uses TRBV19 and TRBJ2-1; D ambiguous. V was cut by 1 base and J by 5 bases, with 3 bases left in between. Germline V gene sequence: CDR1 LNHDA, CDR2 SQIVND (reference sequence). CDR3 size: 12 residues. This chain's CDR3 is CASSIGNNEQFF. CDR3 DNA sequence: TGTGCCAGTAGTATAGGTAACAATGAGCAGTTCTTC.

The count of this clone is one. As DNA, the CDR3 is TGTGCCAGCAGCACTGGGGGGACAGGCAATGAAAAACTGTTTTTT. As protein: CASSTGGTGNEKLFF. The gene calls are TRBV9 and TRBJ1-4; 8 nucleotides align to TRBD1. From germline, CDR1 is SGDLS and CDR2 YYNGEE. The CDR3 length is 15 residues. V shed 4 bases and J 5 bases; nucleotides not matched to a gene: 7. The whole variable domain, remainder taken from reference TRBV9 and TRBJ1-4, is DSGVTQTPKHLITATGQRVTLRCSPRSGDLSVYWYQQSLDQGLQFLIQYYNGEERAKGNILERFSAQQFPDLHSELNLSSLELGDSALYFCASSTGGTGNEKLFFGSGTQLSVL.

The sample holds a few counts of this clone. The CDR3 DNA follows: TGTGCCAGCCGGGACAGCGATTTGAACACTGAAGCTTTCTTT. This codes for CASRDSDLNTEAFF. The V and J genes are TRBV6-4 and TRBJ1-1, with 7 bases fitting TRBD1. The J segment lost 0 bases and the V segment lost 8 bases, leaving 6 bases of the junction unmatched. Germline values: CDR1 MRHNA, CDR2 SNTAGT. This CDR3 region has 14 residues.

This chain links TRBV2 with TRBJ1-4; D ambiguous. Trimming removed 1 base from V and 4 bases from J, with 10 bases in between. Germline V gene data show CDR1 as SNHLY and CDR2 as FYNNEI. The CDR3 is 15 residues long. The CDR3 loop is CASSEEQVGNEKLFF. The CDR3 DNA is TGTGCCAGCAGTGAAGAACAAGTGGGTAATGAAAAACTGTTTTTT.

V and J are TRBV7-9 and TRBJ2-7; TRBD1 agrees at 9 bases. The V segment lost 5 bases and the J segment 7 bases; nucleotides outside the gene matches: 6. This CDR3 has 13 amino acids. The germline CDR1 and CDR2 sequences are SEHNR and FQNEAQ (reference sequence). Here the CDR3 reads CASSRGDREEQYF. In DNA form, the CDR3 reads TGTGCCAGCAGCCGGGGGGACAGGGAAGAGCAGTACTTC.

The chain carries TRBV24-1 and TRBJ2-3; D may be TRBD1 or TRBD2 (5 bases each). CDR1 KGHDR and CDR2 SFDVKD come from the germline V gene. CDR3 length: 15 residues. V gave up 4 bases and J gave up 8 bases, with 18 bases separating them. The CDR3 DNA reads as TGTGCCACCAGTGACGGGGCAGACTTCAGAGGTACGCAGTATTTT. Its translation is CATSDGADFRGTQYF.

The CDR3 nucleotides are TGTGCCAGCAGCTTGGAACAGGGAAGGAAAAAACTGTTTTTT. It specifies CASSLEQGRKKLFF. The rearrangement joins TRBV5-4 to TRBJ1-4; D is perhaps TRBD1 (6 bases). The CDR3 contains 14 residues. Trimming shortened V by 0 bases and J by 9 bases, and 12 bases separated the two germline ends. From germline, CDR1 is SGHNT and CDR2 YYREEE (reference sequence).

The chain recombines TRBV6-5 with TRBJ2-7; the match to TRBD1 covers 7 bases. V shed 8 bases and J 2 bases; nucleotides not matched to a gene: 6. This CDR3 comprises 13 residues. Germline V lookup: CDR1 MNHEY, CDR2 SVGAGI. Written as DNA, the CDR3 is TGTGCCAGCGGGACAGTTCCCCCCTACGAGCAGTACTTC. Protein: CASGTVPPYEQYF.

The CDR3 sequence: CASSDLLGGGNQPQHF. The CDR3 DNA reads TGTGCCAGTAGTGACCTGCTAGGGGGGGGCAATCAGCCCCAGCATTTT. This chain joins TRBV19 and TRBJ1-5; TRBD1 might be the D (6 bases). With 5 bases removed from V and 2 bases from J, the gap between germline ends came to 16 bases. This CDR3 region has 16 residues. Per the germline V gene, CDR1 is LNHDA and CDR2 is SQIVND (reference sequence).

The chain couples TRBV6-5 to TRBJ2-3; D not certain. This CDR3 comprises 13 residues. Trimming left V 2 bases short and J 3 bases short, with 6 bases between. The germline V gene has CDR1 MNHEY and CDR2 SVGAGI. CDR3: CASSYTLTDTQYF. The CDR3 DNA reads TGTGCCAGCAGTTACACTCTTACAGATACGCAGTATTTT.

The rearrangement joins TRBV5-1 to TRBJ1-1, with TRBD1 matching over 8 bases. The germline V gene has CDR1 SGHRS and CDR2 YFSETQ. J was trimmed by 0 bases and V by 3 bases; bases with no gene match: 16. The CDR3 covers 19 residues. The CDR3 sequence: CASSSDLTGGGPMNTEAFF. Here the CDR3 DNA reads TGCGCCAGCAGCTCGGACTTAACAGGGGGTGGACCCATGAACACTGAAGCTTTCTTT. Looking up the rest from reference TRBV5-1 and TRBJ1-1 gives the full variable domain: KAGVTQTPRYLIKTRGQQVTLSCSPISGHRSVSWYQQTPGQGLQFLFEYFSETQRNKGNFPGRFSGRQFSNSRSEMNVSTLELGDSALYLCASSSDLTGGGPMNTEAFFGQGTRLTVV.